The 15 T cell receptor beta chains below all came from one sample that was sequenced in a study of T cell repertoires and HLA-DP antigens. These TCRs' antigens remain unknown. This table comes from immunoSEQ multiplex PCR, and its TCRdb copy is limited to in-frame clones, with some not included. In the table there are roughly 70,000 clones, about four fifths of which are singletons. Sequencing was done on a sample of CD4+ T cells from PBMCs. Receptor source: a man between 60 and 70 years old in good health and CMV-seronegative.

This clone has a handful of counts. The genes are TRBV5-6 and TRBJ2-2, with 9 nucleotides matching TRBD1. The CDR3 is 17 residues long. Germline lookup yields CDR1 SGHDT and CDR2 YYEEEE. Trimming at V came to 3 bases and at J to 6 bases, leaving 12 bases not matched to a gene. This CDR3 reads CASSYGPGQGTSGELFF. The CDR3 DNA reads as TGTGCCAGCAGCTATGGTCCGGGACAGGGTACCTCCGGGGAGCTGTTTTTT.

The chain couples TRBV4-2 to TRBJ2-5; D may be TRBD2 (6 bases). V was shortened by 0 bases and J by 5 bases, with 19 bases between the two germline ends. This CDR3 has 17 amino acids. From germline, CDR1 is LGHNA and CDR2 YNFKEQ. CDR3 sequence: CASSQEGLAAGLETQYF. The CDR3 nucleotides read TGTGCCAGCAGCCAAGAGGGTCTTGCGGCGGGATTGGAGACCCAGTACTTC.

The CDR3 loop is CASNVERGTDTQYF. CDR3 DNA: TGTGCCAGCAACGTGGAGAGGGGCACAGATACGCAGTATTTT. This chain uses TRBV2 with TRBJ2-3; tentative D call: TRBD2 (5 bases). Deletions cut 7 bases from V and 1 base from J, with 12 bases between. Germline V gene lookup returns CDR1 SNHLY and CDR2 FYNNEI. There are 14 residues in the CDR3.

A single count supports this clone. The chain recombines TRBV6-1 with TRBJ2-1, with D possibly being TRBD2 (6 bases). This CDR3 comprises 11 residues. Germline loops: CDR1 MNHNS, CDR2 SASEGT. Trimming shortened V by 8 bases and J by 8 bases, and 10 bases separated the two germline ends. The chain's CDR3 is CASWRDHEQFF. The CDR3 bases are TGTGCCAGCTGGAGGGACCATGAGCAGTTCTTC.

The chain links TRBV29-1 to TRBJ2-1, with 12 positions matching TRBD2. The CDR3 has 13 residues. The trim removed 7 bases at V and 2 bases at J, leaving 0 bases unmatched. Germline lookup yields CDR1 SQVTM and CDR2 ANQGSEA. CDR3 nucleotide sequence: TGCAGCGCTAGCGGGGGGGCCTACAATGAGCAGTTCTTC. This encodes CSASGGAYNEQFF.

The genes are TRBV7-9 and TRBJ1-4; the D is unclear. Germline V gene lookup returns CDR1 SEHNR and CDR2 FQNEAQ (reference sequence). Trimming left V 5 bases short and J 0 bases short, with 10 bases between. CDR3 length equals 15 residues. CDR3 in amino acids: CASSLSAATNEKLFF. The CDR3 bases are TGTGCCAGCAGCCTCTCGGCGGCAACTAATGAAAAACTGTTTTTT.

This sequence joins TRBV6-5 and TRBJ2-3; 8 bases agree with TRBD1. Germline V gives CDR1 MNHEY, CDR2 SVGAGI. The CDR3 is 14 residues long. J was trimmed by 3 bases and V by 6 bases; bases with no gene match: 5. CDR3 loop: CASRDRVRTDTQYF. The CDR3 coding sequence is TGTGCCAGCAGGGACAGGGTACGGACAGATACGCAGTATTTT.

V gene TRBV14 combines with J gene TRBJ2-1; maybe TRBD2 (6 bases). The length of the CDR3 is 16 residues. Between the trimmed V and J ends, which lost 1 base and 0 bases, there was a span of 10 bases. CDR1 SGHDN and CDR2 FVKESK come from the germline V gene. The CDR3 DNA follows: TGTGCCAGCAGCCAAGGGCTAGCGCCCTCCTACAATGAGCAGTTCTTC. Protein sequence: CASSQGLAPSYNEQFF.

The J gene is TRBJ2-5, the V gene TRBV30, with TRBD1 identical over 8 bases. The length of the CDR3 is 14 residues. V trimming: 2 bases; J trimming: 1 base; junction bases outside the gene matches: 3. Germline lookup yields CDR1 GTSNPN and CDR2 SVGIG (reference sequence). CDR3 bases: TGTGCCTGGAGTTTCGGACAGGGCCAAGAGACCCAGTACTTC. This sequence encodes CAWSFGQGQETQYF. Using reference TRBV30 and TRBJ2-5 for the parts outside the CDR3, the full variable domain is SQTIHQWPATLVQPVGSPLSLECTVEGTSNPNLYWYRQAAGRGLQLLFYSVGIGQISSEVPQNLSASRPQDRQFILSSKKLLLSDSGFYLCAWSFGQGQETQYFGPGTRLLVL.

This chain connects TRBV19 to TRBJ2-3; D possibly matches TRBD1 or TRBD2 (7 bases each). V was cut by 3 bases and J by 3 bases, with 13 bases left in between. This CDR3 comprises 15 residues. CDR1 and CDR2 from the germline V gene are LNHDA and SQIVND (reference sequence). The CDR3 region has the DNA TGTGCCAGTAGTATCGTCAGGGGGGGAACAGATACGCAGTATTTT. Its translation is CASSIVRGGTDTQYF.

This clone has only a few counts. The chain is built from TRBV5-1 and TRBJ2-5; 8 bases align to TRBD2. CDR1 is SGHRS and CDR2 is YFSETQ in the germline V gene. Trimming removed 2 bases from V and 2 bases from J; junction bases left unmatched: 5. This CDR3 region has 15 residues. CDR3 protein: CASSFGGAGQETQYF. The DNA for the CDR3 is TGCGCCAGCAGCTTCGGGGGGGCTGGGCAAGAGACCCAGTACTTC. Using reference TRBV5-1 and TRBJ2-5 for the parts outside the CDR3, the full variable domain is KAGVTQTPRYLIKTRGQQVTLSCSPISGHRSVSWYQQTPGQGLQFLFEYFSETQRNKGNFPGRFSGRQFSNSRSEMNVSTLELGDSALYLCASSFGGAGQETQYFGPGTRLLVL.

The chain uses TRBV28 and TRBJ1-3; D not certain. Germline V lookup: CDR1 MDHEN, CDR2 SYDVKM. V was cut by 5 bases and J by 7 bases, with 12 bases left in between. The CDR3 has 13 amino acids. CDR3 region: CASSQLRGNTIYF. CDR3 DNA sequence: TGTGCCAGCAGTCAACTGCGTGGGAACACCATATATTTT.

This clone has only one observation. CDR3 sequence reads: CASSDRRDSHQETQYF. CDR3 nucleotide sequence: TGTGCCAGCAGTGACCGCCGGGACTCCCACCAAGAGACCCAGTACTTC. This chain connects TRBV6-1 to TRBJ2-5; D is perhaps TRBD2 (6 bases). V was trimmed by 3 bases and J by 0 bases, leaving 14 bases between them. CDR1 and CDR2 (germline): MNHNS, SASEGT. The CDR3 runs to 16 residues.

This clone appeared a few times. The chain uses TRBV30 and TRBJ1-4; weak D call: TRBD1 (6 bases). The length of the CDR3 is 15 residues. Germline values: CDR1 GTSNPN, CDR2 SVGIG (reference sequence). Trimming pared 0 bases from V and 10 bases from J, leaving 18 bases between. The CDR3 is CAWSVRGSTRGKLFF. The CDR3 coding sequence is TGTGCCTGGAGTGTACGAGGGTCGACCAGGGGAAAACTGTTTTTT.

The chain recombines TRBV6-6 with TRBJ2-2, with D perhaps matching TRBD2 (6 bases). Trimming cost V 0 bases and J 3 bases, with 8 bases left between them. Germline V gene lookup returns CDR1 MNHNY and CDR2 SVGAGI (reference sequence). The CDR3 runs 15 residues. CDR3 nucleotides: TGTGCCAGCAGTTACTCCGGGAGCCACACCGGGGAGCTGTTTTTT. It is translated as CASSYSGSHTGELFF.